A selection of T cell receptor beta chains follows, all from one sample in a study of blood T cell repertoires in COVID-19. Measured with immunoSEQ multiplex PCR; TCRdb has only the in-frame clones, and not every one. The table includes more than 45,000 clones, about 88% detected once. Sequencing used peripheral blood. These receptors came from a human donor with active COVID-19. The donor label of this sample is uncertain. CDR3s include the opening cysteine and the closing phenylalanine or tryptophan. Each record gives: clone size, V gene, J gene, D gene, CDR3 DNA, CDR3 protein. A D gene is named only where the DNA matches it firmly. Not every row has a clone size; where given, it reads once, few, many or a size class.

.,TRBV2,TRBJ2-3,.,TGTGCCAGCAGACAGGGTGCAGATACGCAGTATTTT,CASRQGADTQYF
.,TRBV11-2,TRBJ1-6,TRBD1,TGTGCCAGCAGCTTATTTTCGGGACAGGGGGCAAATTCACCCCTCCACTTT,CASSLFSGQGANSPLHF
once,TRBV4-3,TRBJ2-7,.,TGCGCCAGCAGCCCCCAAAGCGTTTCCTACGAGCAGTACTTC,CASSPQSVSYEQYF
.,TRBV6-2/TRBV6-3,TRBJ1-1,TRBD1,TGTGCCAGCAGTTACCAGGGGGCTGGGAACACTGAAGCTTTCTTT,CASSYQGAGNTEAFF
.,TRBV19,TRBJ2-2,TRBD1,TGTGCCAGTAGTCCACGGACAGGGGACACCGGGGAGCTGTTTTTT,CASSPRTGDTGELFF
.,TRBV18,TRBJ2-3,TRBD2,TGTGCCAGCTCACTGAGCGGGGGGGCCCCAGATACGCAGTATTTT,CASSLSGGAPDTQYF
.,TRBV2,TRBJ1-6,.,TGTGCCAGCCGAGTGAGGGCAGGAAATTCACCCCTCCACTTT,CASRVRAGNSPLHF
.,TRBV19,TRBJ1-4,.,TGTGCCAGTAGACGGTCTAATGAAAAACTGTTTTTT,CASRRSNEKLFF
.,TRBV7-2,TRBJ1-1,.,TGTGCCAGCAGCCCGCGGCGGGGGGGCACTGAAGCTTTCTTT,CASSPRRGGTEAFF
.,TRBV28,TRBJ2-7,.,TGTGCCAGCAGGACTCCGGGCTACGAGCAGTACTTC,CASRTPGYEQYF